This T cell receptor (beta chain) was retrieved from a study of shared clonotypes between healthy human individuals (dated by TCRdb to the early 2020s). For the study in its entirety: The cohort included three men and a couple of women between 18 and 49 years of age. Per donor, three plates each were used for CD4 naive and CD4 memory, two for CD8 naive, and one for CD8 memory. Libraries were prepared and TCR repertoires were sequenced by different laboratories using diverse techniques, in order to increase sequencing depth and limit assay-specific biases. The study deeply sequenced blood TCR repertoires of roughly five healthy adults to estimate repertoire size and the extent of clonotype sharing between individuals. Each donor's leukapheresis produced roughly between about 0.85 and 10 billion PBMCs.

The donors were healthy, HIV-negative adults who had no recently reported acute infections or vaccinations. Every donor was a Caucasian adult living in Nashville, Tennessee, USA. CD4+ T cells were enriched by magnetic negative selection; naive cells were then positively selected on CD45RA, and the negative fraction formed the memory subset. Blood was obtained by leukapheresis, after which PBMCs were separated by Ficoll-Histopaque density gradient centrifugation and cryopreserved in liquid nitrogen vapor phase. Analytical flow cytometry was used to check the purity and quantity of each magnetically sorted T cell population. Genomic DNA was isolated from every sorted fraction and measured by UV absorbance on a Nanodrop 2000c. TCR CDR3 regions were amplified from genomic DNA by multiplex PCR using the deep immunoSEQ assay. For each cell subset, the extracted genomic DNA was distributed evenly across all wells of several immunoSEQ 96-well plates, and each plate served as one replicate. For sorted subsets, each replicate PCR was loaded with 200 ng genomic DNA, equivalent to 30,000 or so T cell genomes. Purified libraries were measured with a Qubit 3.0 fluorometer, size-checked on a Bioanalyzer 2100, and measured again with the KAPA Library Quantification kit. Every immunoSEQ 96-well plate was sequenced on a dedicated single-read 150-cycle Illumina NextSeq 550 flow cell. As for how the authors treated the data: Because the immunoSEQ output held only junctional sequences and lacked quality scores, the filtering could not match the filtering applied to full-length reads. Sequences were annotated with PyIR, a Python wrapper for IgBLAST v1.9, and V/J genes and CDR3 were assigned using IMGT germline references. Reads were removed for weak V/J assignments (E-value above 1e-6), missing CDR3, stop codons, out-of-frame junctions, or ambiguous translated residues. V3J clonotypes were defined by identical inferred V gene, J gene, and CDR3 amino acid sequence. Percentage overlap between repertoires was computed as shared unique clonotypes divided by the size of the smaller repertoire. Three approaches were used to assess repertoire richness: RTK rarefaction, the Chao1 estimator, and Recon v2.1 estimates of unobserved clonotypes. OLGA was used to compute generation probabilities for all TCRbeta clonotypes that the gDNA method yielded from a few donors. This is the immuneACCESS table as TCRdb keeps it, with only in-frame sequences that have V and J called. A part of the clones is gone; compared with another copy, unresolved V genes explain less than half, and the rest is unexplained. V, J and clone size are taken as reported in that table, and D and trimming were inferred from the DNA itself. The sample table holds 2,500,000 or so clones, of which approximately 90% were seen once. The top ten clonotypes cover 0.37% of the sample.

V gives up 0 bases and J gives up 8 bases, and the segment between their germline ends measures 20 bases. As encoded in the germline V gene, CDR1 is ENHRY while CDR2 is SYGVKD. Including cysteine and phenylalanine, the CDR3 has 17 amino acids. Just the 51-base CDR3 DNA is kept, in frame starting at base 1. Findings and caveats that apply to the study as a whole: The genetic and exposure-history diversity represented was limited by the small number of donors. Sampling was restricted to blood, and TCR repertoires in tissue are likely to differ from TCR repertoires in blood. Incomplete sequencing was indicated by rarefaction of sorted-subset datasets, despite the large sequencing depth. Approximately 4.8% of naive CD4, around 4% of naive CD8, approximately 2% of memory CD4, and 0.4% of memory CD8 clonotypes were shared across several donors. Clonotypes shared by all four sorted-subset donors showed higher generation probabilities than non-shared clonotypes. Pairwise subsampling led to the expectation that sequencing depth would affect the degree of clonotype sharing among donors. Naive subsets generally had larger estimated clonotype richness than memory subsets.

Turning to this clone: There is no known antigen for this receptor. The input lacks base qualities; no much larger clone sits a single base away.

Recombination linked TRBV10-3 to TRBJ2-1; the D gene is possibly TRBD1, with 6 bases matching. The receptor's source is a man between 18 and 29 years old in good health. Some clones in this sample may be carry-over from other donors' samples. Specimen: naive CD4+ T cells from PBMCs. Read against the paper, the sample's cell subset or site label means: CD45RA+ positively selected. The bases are TGTGCCATCAGTGAGTCCACCCAGGGGCCCATAAGGGATGAGCAGTTCTTC. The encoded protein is CAISESTQGPIRDEQFF.